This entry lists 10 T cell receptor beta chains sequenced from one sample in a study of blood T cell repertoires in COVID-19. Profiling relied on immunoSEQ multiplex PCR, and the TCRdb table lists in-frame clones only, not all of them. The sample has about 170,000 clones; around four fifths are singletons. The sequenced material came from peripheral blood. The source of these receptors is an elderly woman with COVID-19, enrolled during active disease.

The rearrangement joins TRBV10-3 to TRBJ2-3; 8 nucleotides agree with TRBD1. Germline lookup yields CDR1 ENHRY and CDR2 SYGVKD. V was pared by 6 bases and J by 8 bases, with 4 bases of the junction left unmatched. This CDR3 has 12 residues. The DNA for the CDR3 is TGTGCCATCAGCCTAGACAGGGGTACGCAGTATTTT. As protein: CAISLDRGTQYF.

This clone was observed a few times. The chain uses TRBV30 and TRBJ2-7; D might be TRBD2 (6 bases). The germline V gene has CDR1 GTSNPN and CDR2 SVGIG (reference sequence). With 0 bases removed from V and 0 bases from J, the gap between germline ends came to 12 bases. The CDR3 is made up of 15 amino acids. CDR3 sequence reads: CAWSVRGTDSYEQYF. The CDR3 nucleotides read TGTGCCTGGAGTGTACGGGGGACGGACTCCTACGAGCAGTACTTC.

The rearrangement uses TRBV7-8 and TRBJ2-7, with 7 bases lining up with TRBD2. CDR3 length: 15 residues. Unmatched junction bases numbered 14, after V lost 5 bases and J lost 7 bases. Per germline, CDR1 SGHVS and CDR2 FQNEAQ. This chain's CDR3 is CASSPRGGITYEQYF. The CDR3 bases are TGTGCCAGCAGCCCAAGGGGAGGGATTACGTATGAGCAGTACTTC.

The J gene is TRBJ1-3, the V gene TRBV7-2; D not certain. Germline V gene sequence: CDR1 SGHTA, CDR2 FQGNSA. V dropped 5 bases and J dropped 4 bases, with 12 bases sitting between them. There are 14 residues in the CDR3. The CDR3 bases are TGTGCCAGCAGCGAACGGAGTGAAGGAAACACCATATATTTT. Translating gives CASSERSEGNTIYF.

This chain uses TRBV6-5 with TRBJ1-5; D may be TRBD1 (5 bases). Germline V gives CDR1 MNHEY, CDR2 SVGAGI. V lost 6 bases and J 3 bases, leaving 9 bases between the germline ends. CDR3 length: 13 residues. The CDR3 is CASRDSVNQPQHF. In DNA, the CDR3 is TGTGCCAGCAGAGACAGCGTCAATCAGCCCCAGCATTTT.

The CDR3 nucleotides are TGTGCCAGCGGGGGACAGGGGAAAAACATTCAGTACTTC. Amino acids: CASGGQGKNIQYF. The chain carries TRBV2 and TRBJ2-4, with 10 bases matching TRBD1. Germline CDR1 reads SNHLY; CDR2 reads FYNNEI. V was pared by 8 bases and J by 4 bases, with 2 bases of the junction left unmatched. The CDR3 length is 13 residues.

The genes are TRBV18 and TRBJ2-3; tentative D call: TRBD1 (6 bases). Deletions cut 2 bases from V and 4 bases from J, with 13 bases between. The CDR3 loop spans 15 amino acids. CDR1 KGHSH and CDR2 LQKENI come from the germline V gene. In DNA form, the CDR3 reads TGTGCCAGCTCACCAGCCACAGGGATGGCAGATACGCAGTATTTT. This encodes CASSPATGMADTQYF.

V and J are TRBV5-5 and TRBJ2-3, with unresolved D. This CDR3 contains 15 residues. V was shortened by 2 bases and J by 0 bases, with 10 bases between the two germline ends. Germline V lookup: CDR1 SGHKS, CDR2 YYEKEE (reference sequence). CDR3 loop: CASSFFLGSTDTQYF. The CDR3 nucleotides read TGTGCCAGCAGCTTCTTTCTCGGGAGCACAGATACGCAGTATTTT.

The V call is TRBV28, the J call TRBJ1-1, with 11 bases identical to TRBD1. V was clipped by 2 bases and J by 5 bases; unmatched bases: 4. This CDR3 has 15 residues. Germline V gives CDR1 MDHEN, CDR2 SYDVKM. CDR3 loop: CASSLIGQGATEAFF. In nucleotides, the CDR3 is TGTGCCAGCAGTTTAATAGGACAGGGGGCGACTGAAGCTTTCTTT.

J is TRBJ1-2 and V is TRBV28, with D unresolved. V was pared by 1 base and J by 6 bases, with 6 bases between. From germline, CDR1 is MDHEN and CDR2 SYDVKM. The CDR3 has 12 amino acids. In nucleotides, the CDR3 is TGTGCCAGCAGTTTATCCCCCAATGGCTACACCTTC. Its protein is CASSLSPNGYTF.